This entry features one T cell receptor beta chain sequence. Its specificity is unknown. Germline and junction disagree at one end, which may indicate a read error. CDR3 length: 15 amino acids. The germline V gene encodes CDR1 SGHAT and CDR2 FQDESV (reference sequence). This entry comes from a study of tumor-infiltrating lymphocytes in primary liver carcinoma. For the study at large: Surgical resection was used to treat these primary liver carcinoma patients. Tumor stage was T1-T3 N0M0, and tumor size was about 4 to 11 cm across. Broader study findings: Compared with blood, tumor repertoires held significantly more in their top 250 clones.

The source of the blood RNA was unsorted whole blood, and germline DNA was extracted as well. Making TCR beta cDNA involved approximately 480 ng total RNA and a constant-region primer. ARM-PCR was slightly modified, and three nested multiplex PCR rounds with it gave rise to the TCR beta libraries. The study ran its first two PCR rounds for 9 to 10 cycles each, using TRBV1-TRBV30 forward primers and a C-beta reverse primer. TCRdb used MiXCR to reprocess the multiplex PCR reads, holding one entry per CDR3 protein. The sample contains hundreds of thousands of distinct CDR3 sequences, 65% of which appear only once.

The genes are TRBV11-1 and TRBJ2-2; TRBD2 might be the D (5 bases). Source material: peripheral blood. This sequence was found in a man aged 40-49 years with primary liver carcinoma and hepatitis B virus infection. The DNA of the CDR3 is TGTCCCAGCAGCTTAAGGACGGTCAACACCGGGGAGCTGTTTTTC. Residues: CPSSLRTVNTGELFF.